This entry is about one TCR beta chain. Its antigen is unidentified. Germline CDR1 reads MNHEY; CDR2 reads SVGAGI. The junction had 5 bases not matched to a gene; V was cut back by 6 bases and J by 3 bases. The CDR3 covers 14 residues. The sample comes from a study of cytomegalovirus exposure and HLA in healthy donors. PCR amplification relied on 60 Vbeta primers (plus 13 Jbeta primers). How the authors handled the data: Later reanalysis found roughly 80 million unique TCR beta chains, roughly 10 million of them shared. Clones were sequenced by immunoSEQ multiplex PCR, and TCRdb holds only the in-frame ones, with some missing. V and J calls and clone size are those listed in that table; D and trimming were worked out from the DNA. Its table lists 150,000 or so clones. The study's findings and limits: Researchers counted roughly 150 TCR beta chains as cytomegalovirus-associated. In a later analysis, an Asian-associated ancestry cluster reportedly showed fewer N-insertions than the approximately 620-donor mean. Analyzed later, association rates of TCRs varied across HLA loci, with DRB1 most and HLA-C fewest.

This receptor was obtained from a woman aged 45-60 years in good health and CMV-seronegative. This rearrangement joins TRBV6-5 to TRBJ2-7, with 10 bases that match TRBD2. Sample: PBMCs. The CDR3 coding sequence is TGTGCCAGCAGGCGGGGGACTAGCGTCTACGAGCAGTACTTC. It is translated as CASRRGTSVYEQYF.